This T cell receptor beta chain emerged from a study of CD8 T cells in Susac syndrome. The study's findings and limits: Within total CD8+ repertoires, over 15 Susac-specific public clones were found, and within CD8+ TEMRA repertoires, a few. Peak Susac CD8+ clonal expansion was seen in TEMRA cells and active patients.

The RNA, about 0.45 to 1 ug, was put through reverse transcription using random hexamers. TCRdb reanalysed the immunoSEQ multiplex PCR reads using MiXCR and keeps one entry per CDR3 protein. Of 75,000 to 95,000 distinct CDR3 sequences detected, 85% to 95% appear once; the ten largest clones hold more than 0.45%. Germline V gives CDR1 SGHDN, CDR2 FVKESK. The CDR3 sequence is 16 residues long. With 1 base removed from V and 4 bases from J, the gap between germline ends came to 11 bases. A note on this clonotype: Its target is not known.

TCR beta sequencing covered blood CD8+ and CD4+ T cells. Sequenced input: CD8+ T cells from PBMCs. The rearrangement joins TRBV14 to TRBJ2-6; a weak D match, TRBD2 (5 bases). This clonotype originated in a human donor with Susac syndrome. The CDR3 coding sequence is TGTGCCAGCAGCCAAGTGAGGCGGGCCGGGGCCAACGTCCTGACTTTC. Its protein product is CASSQVRRAGANVLTF.